This T cell receptor (beta chain) was documented in a study of long-term antiretroviral therapy in people with HIV. The wider study: Samples collected earliest predate the 2015 immediate-ART recommendation by about a decade.

Trimming shortened V by 6 bases and J by 4 bases, and 13 bases separated the two germline ends. In germline, CDR1 is LNHDA, CDR2 SQIVND (reference sequence). The CDR3 runs 14 residues. Assay version v3.0 of immunoSEQ was used, and it was run at survey level. For each individual sample, sequencing targeted roughly 40,000-50,000 T-cell genomes. Clones were sequenced by immunoSEQ multiplex PCR, and TCRdb holds only the in-frame ones, with some missing. The sample lists 15,000 to 20,000 clones; roughly 80% were seen once. This sequence joins TRBV19 and TRBJ1-3; D gene unclear. This material consisted of unsorted PBMCs, taken 0.9 years after starting antiretroviral therapy. This clonotype was obtained from a man younger than 35 with HIV. In DNA form, the CDR3 reads TGTGCCAGTAGCACACAAGAGATAGGAAACACCATATATTTT. As protein: CASSTQEIGNTIYF.